This entry lists 30 T cell receptor beta chains sequenced from one sample in a study of blood T cell repertoires in COVID-19 (dated by TCRdb to about 2020). The library was prepared using the immunoSEQ multiplex PCR assay. The table comes from immuneACCESS by way of TCRdb, which keeps in-frame sequences with V and J called. Part of the clones is missing from these tables; in studies checked, under half for an unresolved V gene and the rest for unknown reasons. The sample table lists 150,000 to 200,000 clones, roughly 84% of them with a count of one. The ten biggest clones cover about 2.6% of the sample. The sequenced sample consisted of peripheral blood. Receptor source: a human donor with acute or convalescent COVID-19. The donor label of this sample is uncertain.

This chain connects TRBV19 to TRBJ2-1; D might be TRBD1 (6 bases). Germline lookup yields CDR1 LNHDA and CDR2 SQIVND (reference sequence). Trimming cost V 6 bases and J 7 bases, with 16 bases left between them. The CDR3 has 14 amino acids. For the CDR3, the DNA is TGTGCCAGTAGACTACTAGGGGGTTTTAATGAGCAGTTCTTC. It is translated as CASRLLGGFNEQFF. Complete variable domain (other parts from reference TRBV19 and TRBJ2-1): DGGITQSPKYLFRKEGQNVTLSCEQNLNHDAMYWYRQDPGQGLRLIYYSQIVNDFQKGDIAEGYSVSREKKESFPLTVTSAQKNPTAFYLCASRLLGGFNEQFFGPGTRLTVL.

In DNA form, the CDR3 reads TGTGCCAGCAGCGACACGGACAGGACGAACTATGGCTACACCTTC. Its protein product is CASSDTDRTNYGYTF. This sequence joins TRBV5-6 and TRBJ1-2, with 7 positions matching TRBD1. V was pared by 4 bases and J by 2 bases, with 8 bases of the junction left unmatched. Germline CDR1 is SGHDT and CDR2 is YYEEEE. This CDR3 spans 15 amino acids. The whole variable domain, remainder taken from reference TRBV5-6 and TRBJ1-2, is DAGVTQSPTHLIKTRGQQVTLRCSPKSGHDTVSWYQQALGQGPQFIFQYYEEEERQRGNFPDRFSGHQFPNYSSELNVNALLLGDSALYLCASSDTDRTNYGYTFGSGTRLTVV.

V usage is TRBV7-8 and J usage is TRBJ2-6, with 9 nucleotides matching TRBD1. Per germline, CDR1 SGHVS and CDR2 FQNEAQ. Trimming took 5 bases from V and 5 from J; bases not matched to a gene: 16. CDR3 size: 19 residues. This chain's CDR3 is CASSLRTGAPLGRANVLTF. DNA for the CDR3: TGTGCCAGCAGCCTAAGGACAGGGGCCCCCCTGGGACGGGCCAACGTCCTGACTTTC. The variable domain in full, completed from reference TRBV7-8 and TRBJ2-6, reads GAGVSQSPRYKVAKRGQDVALRCDPISGHVSLFWYQQALGQGPEFLTYFQNEAQLDKSGLPSDRFFAERPEGSVSTLKIQRTQQEDSAVYLCASSLRTGAPLGRANVLTFGAGSRLTVL.

This rearrangement joins TRBV5-8 to TRBJ2-7; 8 positions match TRBD1. This CDR3 has 14 residues. Germline CDR1 reads SGHTS; CDR2 reads YDEGEE. V lost 10 bases to trimming and J lost 2 bases; unmatched junction nucleotides: 11. This chain's CDR3 is CASDRGPPTYEQYF. CDR3 coding DNA: TGTGCCTCTGACAGGGGCCCCCCCACCTACGAGCAGTACTTC.

The V gene is TRBV7-9, the J gene TRBJ1-4, with 11 bases fitting TRBD1. The germline CDR1 and CDR2 sequences are SEHNR and FQNEAQ (reference sequence). V shed 3 bases, J shed 6 bases, and the junction held 3 bases outside the gene matches. The CDR3 covers 15 residues. The CDR3 here is CASSFRTGGDEKLFF. As DNA, the CDR3 is TGTGCCAGCAGCTTCAGGACAGGGGGCGATGAAAAACTGTTTTTT.

V and J are TRBV5-1 and TRBJ2-2, with 8 bases identical to TRBD2. Germline loops: CDR1 SGHRS, CDR2 YFSETQ. Trimming cost V 4 bases and J 7 bases; bases outside gene matches: 9. The CDR3 runs 15 residues. CDR3 residues: CASSPSGTRYGELFF. The CDR3 nucleotides are TGCGCCAGCAGCCCGTCCGGGACTAGATACGGGGAGCTGTTTTTT.

This clone was seen once. The V call is TRBV9, the J call TRBJ2-7; 7 bases fit TRBD1. V was pared by 4 bases and J by 4 bases, with 11 bases of the junction left unmatched. The CDR3 is 15 amino acids. Germline CDR1 reads SGDLS; CDR2 reads YYNGEE. Written as DNA, the CDR3 is TGTGCCAGCAGCCTTCGACAGGGAGCCTTTTACGAGCAGTACTTC. Its translation is CASSLRQGAFYEQYF. Full variable domain (remainder filled in from reference TRBV9 and TRBJ2-7): DSGVTQTPKHLITATGQRVTLRCSPRSGDLSVYWYQQSLDQGLQFLIQYYNGEERAKGNILERFSAQQFPDLHSELNLSSLELGDSALYFCASSLRQGAFYEQYFGPGTRLTVT.

The chain joins TRBV12-3 or TRBV12-4 to TRBJ1-6; weak D call: TRBD1 (5 bases). The CDR3 runs to 13 residues. Trimming shortened V by 11 bases and J by 5 bases, and 13 bases separated the two germline ends. CDR3 region: CAPREQHNSPLHF. CDR3 bases: TGTGCCCCCAGGGAACAGCATAATTCACCCCTCCACTTT.

In its sample, this clone was seen a few times. V and J are TRBV4-1 and TRBJ1-4; TRBD1 agrees at 8 bases. Germline CDR1 is MGHRA and CDR2 is YSYEKL. V was clipped by 0 bases and J by 8 bases; unmatched bases: 5. This CDR3 is 15 amino acids long. The CDR3 nucleotides are TGCGCCAGCAGCCAAGAAGGGACAGGCGGCGAAAAACTGTTTTTT. This sequence encodes CASSQEGTGGEKLFF.

The chain uses TRBV19 and TRBJ2-3; TRBD1 is a possible D gene (6 bases). Germline V lookup: CDR1 LNHDA, CDR2 SQIVND (reference sequence). V lost 4 bases, J lost 0 bases, and 17 bases lay in between. The CDR3 is made up of 17 amino acids. CDR3 protein: CASSTPNRASSTDTQYF. CDR3 bases: TGTGCCAGTAGTACCCCAAACAGGGCCTCCAGCACAGATACGCAGTATTTT.

V usage is TRBV30 and J usage is TRBJ2-3; D uncertain. Trimming cost V 0 bases and J 2 bases, with 18 bases left between them. Germline V gene sequence: CDR1 GTSNPN, CDR2 SVGIG (reference sequence). The CDR3 length is 17 residues. Here the CDR3 DNA reads TGTGCCTGGAGTGTACGGCTGTGGCCCAGGAACACAGATACGCAGTATTTT. It codes for CAWSVRLWPRNTDTQYF.

The genes are TRBV9 and TRBJ2-3; 9 bases fit TRBD2. The germline V gene has CDR1 SGDLS and CDR2 YYNGEE. This CDR3 has 16 residues. V was pared by 4 bases and J by 9 bases, with 15 bases of the junction left unmatched. CDR3 protein: CASSPTLAGGPGTQYF. The DNA of the CDR3 is TGTGCCAGCAGCCCAACTTTGGCGGGGGGGCCGGGCACGCAGTATTTT.

The chain recombines TRBV28 with TRBJ1-2; D call uncertain. The CDR3 consists of 11 residues. Germline lookup yields CDR1 MDHEN and CDR2 SYDVKM. Deletions cut 7 bases from V and 8 bases from J, with 11 bases between. CDR3 sequence reads: CASNWGEGYTF. The CDR3 DNA reads as TGTGCCAGCAATTGGGGAGAGGGCTACACCTTC.

V is TRBV7-9 and J is TRBJ2-2; weak D call: TRBD2 (7 bases). Germline values: CDR1 SEHNR, CDR2 FQNEAQ (reference sequence). CDR3 size: 14 residues. Deletions cut 11 bases from V and 7 bases from J, with 20 bases between. CDR3 in amino acids: CASRWGGKIGELFF. Here the CDR3 DNA reads TGTGCCTCCCGGTGGGGGGGCAAGATCGGGGAGCTGTTTTTT.

The chain joins TRBV9 to TRBJ1-2; 7 bases map to TRBD1. CDR1 is SGDLS and CDR2 is YYNGEE in the germline V gene. This CDR3 comprises 14 residues. V trimming: 2 bases; J trimming: 6 bases; junction bases outside the gene matches: 7. The CDR3 nucleotides are TGTGCCAGCAGCGTGGGACAGACTTATGATGGCTACACCTTC. The encoded protein is CASSVGQTYDGYTF. Based on the CDR3 plus reference TRBV9 and TRBJ1-2, the full variable domain is DSGVTQTPKHLITATGQRVTLRCSPRSGDLSVYWYQQSLDQGLQFLIQYYNGEERAKGNILERFSAQQFPDLHSELNLSSLELGDSALYFCASSVGQTYDGYTFGSGTRLTVV.

The CDR3 is CASSQGDRGSQYF. The CDR3 DNA reads as TGCGCCAGCAGCCAAGGAGATCGGGGTTCCCAGTACTTC. The chain combines TRBV4-1 with TRBJ2-5, with a tentative D call TRBD2 (5 bases). The CDR3 sequence is 13 residues long. V gave up 1 base and J gave up 9 bases, with 12 bases separating them. Germline V gene lookup returns CDR1 MGHRA and CDR2 YSYEKL.

The chain has TRBV25-1 and TRBJ1-5; 7 positions agree with TRBD1. CDR1 is MGHDK and CDR2 is SYGVNS in the germline V gene. After removal of 2 bases from V and 5 bases from J, the junction contained 6 bases not matched to a gene. The CDR3 is 15 residues long. CDR3: CASSEGDREDQPQHF. Written as DNA, the CDR3 is TGTGCCAGCAGTGAAGGAGACAGGGAGGATCAGCCCCAGCATTTT.

The V gene is TRBV6-1, the J gene TRBJ2-1, with 7 positions matching TRBD2. The CDR3 contains 16 residues. Germline V gene sequence: CDR1 MNHNS, CDR2 SASEGT. Losses at the gene ends were 1 base for V and 3 bases for J; bases not matched to a gene: 6. In nucleotides, the CDR3 is TGTGCCAGCAGTGAAGTGAAAGCGGGACTCTACAATGAGCAGTTCTTC. Encoded protein: CASSEVKAGLYNEQFF.

A note on this clone: The sample contains more than one DNA sequence encoding this CDR3. This chain uses TRBV29-1 with TRBJ2-1; possibly TRBD2 for D (5 bases). Germline V gives CDR1 SQVTM, CDR2 ANQGSEA. V gave up 7 bases and J gave up 4 bases, with 8 bases separating them. The CDR3 runs 11 residues. CDR3 DNA: TGCAGCGCTGGACTGTACAATGAGCAGTTCTTC. As protein: CSAGLYNEQFF.

Only one count was recorded for this clone. This chain uses TRBV5-1 with TRBJ1-6; TRBD1 is a possible D gene (5 bases). Germline V lookup: CDR1 SGHRS, CDR2 YFSETQ. Trimming left V 0 bases short and J 6 bases short, with 13 bases between. The length of the CDR3 is 16 residues. CDR3 coding DNA: TGCGCCAGCAGCTTGGCTCCCATCCAGGGTAATTCACCCCTCCACTTT. The encoded protein is CASSLAPIQGNSPLHF.

Here the CDR3 DNA reads TGTGCCAGCACTGCGGGCTGGAGCTCCTACAATGAGCAGTTCTTC. This encodes CASTAGWSSYNEQFF. The chain is built from TRBV2 and TRBJ2-1; tentatively, D is TRBD2 (5 bases). The CDR3 totals 15 residues. Germline V gene data show CDR1 as SNHLY and CDR2 as FYNNEI. Trimming removed 7 bases from V and 0 bases from J, with 13 bases in between.

A single count supports this clone. An end of the junction differs from the germline gene, which may be a read error. V and J are TRBV7-7 and TRBJ1-1, with D tentatively TRBD1 (6 bases). The CDR3 loop spans 15 amino acids. Looked up from germline, CDR1 is SSHAT and CDR2 is FNYEAQ (reference sequence). CDR3 residues: CASRLTGTWDTEAFF. The CDR3 DNA reads as TGTGCTAGCAGACTCACCGGGACATGGGACACTGAAGCTTTCTTT. The variable domain in full, completed from reference TRBV7-7 and TRBJ1-1, reads GAGVSQSPRYKVTKRGQDVTLRCDPISSHATLYWYQQALGQGPEFLTYFNYEAQPDKSGLPSDRFSAERPEGSISTLTIQRTEQRDSAMYRCASRLTGTWDTEAFFGQGTRLTVV.

This chain links TRBV28 with TRBJ1-4; D call uncertain. Germline V lookup: CDR1 MDHEN, CDR2 SYDVKM. CDR3 size: 14 residues. Trimming took off 3 bases at V and 5 bases at J, with 10 bases between the two ends. The CDR3 protein is CASSFWRTNEKLFF. The CDR3 DNA reads TGTGCCAGCAGTTTCTGGAGGACGAATGAAAAACTGTTTTTT.

The count of this clone is one. The rearrangement joins TRBV2 to TRBJ2-1; 7 bases match TRBD2. The CDR3 length is 15 residues. CDR1 is SNHLY and CDR2 is FYNNEI in the germline V gene. V shed 2 bases, J shed 6 bases, and the junction held 7 bases outside the gene matches. CDR3 residues: CASSEQSGEGNEQFF. The CDR3 DNA is TGTGCCAGCAGTGAACAGAGCGGGGAGGGCAATGAGCAGTTCTTC.

The V gene is TRBV29-1, the J gene TRBJ1-2; TRBD1 matches at 7 bases. V dropped 4 bases and J dropped 2; count of bases not matched to a gene: 10. The CDR3 contains 15 residues. The germline gives CDR1 SQVTM, CDR2 ANQGSEA. CDR3 sequence: CSVVGRGVINYGYTF. The CDR3 DNA reads as TGCAGCGTTGTTGGCAGGGGGGTGATCAACTATGGCTACACCTTC.

The DNA of the CDR3 is TGTGCCAGCAGTTTCACGGCTAGCGGGGGGTTCGAGCAGTACTTC. Encoded protein: CASSFTASGGFEQYF. This sequence joins TRBV27 and TRBJ2-7; 11 nucleotides agree with TRBD2. Per the germline V gene, CDR1 is MNHEY and CDR2 is SMNVEV (reference sequence). J lost 6 bases, V lost 3 bases, and 7 bases had no gene match. This CDR3 is built from 15 residues.

This clone was recorded once. The chain uses TRBV19 and TRBJ2-4, with 7 bases aligning to TRBD1. Germline-derived CDR1 and CDR2 are LNHDA and SQIVND (reference sequence). The CDR3 is 13 residues long. CDR3 protein: CSSRDREKNIQYF. CDR3 sequence (DNA): TGTAGCAGCAGAGACAGGGAGAAAAACATTCAGTACTTC.

The chain joins TRBV6-5 to TRBJ1-4; possibly TRBD1 for D (6 bases). Trimming removed 6 bases at V and 6 bases at J, with 14 bases between. CDR1 MNHEY and CDR2 SVGAGI come from the germline V gene. This CDR3 comprises 14 residues. The CDR3 sequence is CASRGTRVDEKLFF. The CDR3 DNA reads as TGTGCCAGCAGGGGGACACGGGTAGATGAAAAACTGTTTTTT.

The rearrangement uses TRBV14 and TRBJ2-3; D is possibly TRBD1 (5 bases). V gave up 5 bases and J gave up 2 bases, with 11 bases separating them. CDR3 size: 14 residues. The germline CDR1 and CDR2 sequences are SGHDN and FVKESK. The CDR3 bases are TGTGCCAGCAGCTTGGACACATACACAGATACGCAGTATTTT. Residues: CASSLDTYTDTQYF.

The rearrangement links TRBV6-5 to TRBJ1-3; D is perhaps TRBD1 (5 bases). The V and J ends lost 6 bases and 4 bases respectively, with 16 bases between them. This CDR3 comprises 15 residues. Germline V gives CDR1 MNHEY, CDR2 SVGAGI. The CDR3 DNA reads TGTGCCAGCAGGGCCAACGCAGGGTACGGAAACACCATATATTTT. It specifies CASRANAGYGNTIYF.